These T cell receptor beta chains were read from a single sample in a study of shared clonotypes between healthy human individuals. Assay used: immunoSEQ multiplex PCR; TCRdb lists only in-frame clones, some missing. The table has about 2.3 million clones, over 90% seen once. Specimen: naive CD4+ T cells from PBMCs. These receptor sequences come from a man aged 18 to 35 in good health. Some clones in this sample may be carry-over from other donors' samples. The CDR3 runs from the conserved cysteine through the conserved F or W. A D gene is named only where the DNA matches it firmly. Clone size is given for some rows only: seen once, a few or many times, or a class if the clone is expanded.

size	J	V	D	CDR3	DNA
-	TRBJ1-4	TRBV6-6	TRBD1	CASSGTGGQVEKLFF	TGTGCCAGCAGCGGGACAGGGGGCCAGGTTGAAAAACTGTTTTTT
-	TRBJ1-1	TRBV15	-	CATSSPRFSAEAFF	TGTGCCACCAGCAGCCCCAGGTTTAGCGCTGAAGCTTTCTTT
-	TRBJ1-1	TRBV6-1	-	CASNKELFTEAFF	TGTGCCAGCAATAAGGAGCTTTTCACTGAAGCTTTCTTT
once	TRBJ2-6	TRBV30	TRBD1	CAWSRDRGFSGANVLTF	TGTGCCTGGAGTCGGGACAGGGGATTCTCTGGGGCCAACGTCCTGACTTTC
-	TRBJ2-7	TRBV5-1	TRBD1	CASSFGQGLLGEQYF	TGCGCCAGCAGCTTCGGACAGGGGCTTTTAGGGGAGCAGTACTTC
-	TRBJ2-1	TRBV28	-	CASSLWSREQFF	TGTGCCAGCAGTTTGTGGAGCCGGGAGCAGTTCTTC
-	TRBJ1-2	TRBV11-2	TRBD1	CASSPRQGQFSNYGYTF	TGTGCCAGCAGCCCTCGACAGGGACAATTTAGCAACTATGGCTACACCTTC
-	TRBJ2-2	TRBV25-1	TRBD1	CASNGIGGFTGELFF	TGTGCCAGCAATGGAATAGGGGGCTTCACCGGGGAGCTGTTTTTT
-	TRBJ1-5	TRBV6-6	TRBD1	CASSLTGVGNQPQHF	TGTGCCAGCAGTCTCACAGGGGTAGGAAATCAGCCCCAGCATTTT
-	TRBJ1-1	TRBV19	-	CASRRDVFGGGAEAFF	TGTGCCAGTAGGAGGGATGTTTTCGGGGGCGGGGCTGAAGCTTTCTTT
once	TRBJ2-7	TRBV27	TRBD2	CASIGWGGEQYF	TGTGCCAGCATCGGGTGGGGGGGCGAGCAGTACTTC
few	TRBJ1-4	TRBV10-2	TRBD1	CASRGTGEKLFF	TGCGCCAGCCGCGGGACAGGAGAAAAACTGTTTTTT
-	TRBJ2-7	TRBV7-2	-	CASSPRRVTYEQYF	TGTGCCAGCAGCCCTCGGCGGGTTACCTACGAGCAGTACTTC
-	TRBJ1-5	TRBV6-6	TRBD1	CASTTDRGSNQPQHF	TGTGCCAGCACTACAGACAGGGGCAGCAATCAGCCCCAGCATTTT
once	TRBJ1-1	TRBV10-3	-	CAISGGPQVNTEAFF	TGTGCCATCAGTGGCGGGCCTCAGGTAAACACTGAAGCTTTCTTT
-	TRBJ2-1	TRBV29-1	-	CSVERSRPQEQFF	TGCAGCGTTGAAAGGTCTAGACCCCAGGAGCAGTTCTTC
-	TRBJ1-2	TRBV29-1	-	CSVEGVGYGYTF	TGCAGCGTTGAGGGGGTGGGCTATGGCTACACCTTC
-	TRBJ2-5	TRBV12-5	TRBD2	CASGLETSGRGTQYF	TGTGCTAGTGGTTTGGAAACTAGCGGGAGAGGGACCCAGTACTTC
-	TRBJ2-1	TRBV27	-	CASSFGRTEAALGRNEQFF	TGTGCCAGCAGTTTTGGTAGGACAGAAGCGGCCCTAGGTCGGAATGAGCAGTTCTTC
-	TRBJ1-1	TRBV18	TRBD1	CASSSTGTDTEAFF	TGTGCCAGCTCATCGACCGGGACAGACACTGAAGCTTTCTTT
few	TRBJ1-5	TRBV10-1	-	CYPPGCSNQPQHF	TGCTACCCCCCCGGGTGTAGCAATCAGCCCCAGCATTTT
-	TRBJ2-1	TRBV7-3	-	CASSPPGGSNEQFF	TGTGCCAGCAGCCCCCCCGGGGGATCCAATGAGCAGTTCTTC
few	TRBJ1-1	TRBV20-1	-	CSASRYTEAFF	TGCAGTGCGTCACGGTACACTGAAGCTTTCTTT
-	TRBJ2-7	TRBV18	TRBD1	CASSLTGTDYEQYF	TGTGCCAGCTCACTGACCGGGACAGACTACGAGCAGTACTTC
-	TRBJ2-3	TRBV5-1	TRBD1	CASSKGQGTHSTDTQYF	TGCGCCAGCAGTAAGGGACAGGGCACCCATAGCACAGATACGCAGTATTTT
once	TRBJ2-4	TRBV2	-	CASKEEENIQYF	TGTGCCAGCAAGGAGGAGGAAAACATTCAGTACTTC
-	TRBJ1-2	TRBV30	-	CAWSQGSGYTF	TGTGCCTGGAGTCAAGGGTCTGGCTACACCTTC
-	TRBJ2-7	TRBV29-1	-	CSVEGHFSHEQYF	TGCAGCGTTGAGGGACACTTCTCCCACGAGCAGTACTTC
-	TRBJ2-7	TRBV9	-	CASSVATEGPGREQYF	TGTGCCAGCAGCGTAGCTACGGAGGGACCGGGGAGGGAGCAGTACTTC
-	TRBJ2-5	TRBV5-1	TRBD2	CASSLVLAGGQVGETQYF	TGCGCCAGCAGCTTGGTTCTAGCGGGAGGGCAGGTAGGAGAGACCCAGTACTTC
-	TRBJ1-1	TRBV5-1	-	CASSLVVGRGAEAFF	TGCGCCAGCAGCTTGGTAGTGGGGAGAGGGGCTGAAGCTTTCTTT
once	TRBJ1-2	TRBV5-1	TRBD1	CASSSQAGQPYGYTF	TGCGCCAGCAGCTCCCAAGCGGGACAGCCCTATGGCTACACCTTC
-	TRBJ1-1	TRBV4-2	-	CASSQDGPHGGTEAFF	TGTGCCAGCAGCCAAGATGGACCCCACGGGGGGACTGAAGCTTTCTTT
once	TRBJ1-4	TRBV15	-	CATSRYQGGEKLFF	TGTGCCACCAGCAGATATCAGGGCGGGGAAAAACTGTTTTTT